The TCR beta chain under discussion was sequenced for a study of CD8+ T cells in alopecia areata. Extraction and reverse transcription of RNA yielded cDNA as the sequencing template. Measured with immunoSEQ multiplex PCR; TCRdb has only the in-frame clones, and not every one. Of about 150,000 clones listed, less than 65% are singletons. CDR1 is GTSNPN and CDR2 is SVGIG in the germline V gene (reference sequence). CDR3 length equals 13 residues. V was clipped by 8 bases and J by 2 bases, with 14 bases between them. The chain combines TRBV30 with TRBJ2-3; either TRBD1 or TRBD2 may fit D (5 bases each). The material sequenced was CD8+ T cells sorted from blood, taken at week 0. This TCR came from a human donor with alopecia areata. In DNA form, the CDR3 reads TGTGCCGGGACCGACGGGCTCACAGATACGCAGTATTTT. This translates into CAGTDGLTDTQYF.